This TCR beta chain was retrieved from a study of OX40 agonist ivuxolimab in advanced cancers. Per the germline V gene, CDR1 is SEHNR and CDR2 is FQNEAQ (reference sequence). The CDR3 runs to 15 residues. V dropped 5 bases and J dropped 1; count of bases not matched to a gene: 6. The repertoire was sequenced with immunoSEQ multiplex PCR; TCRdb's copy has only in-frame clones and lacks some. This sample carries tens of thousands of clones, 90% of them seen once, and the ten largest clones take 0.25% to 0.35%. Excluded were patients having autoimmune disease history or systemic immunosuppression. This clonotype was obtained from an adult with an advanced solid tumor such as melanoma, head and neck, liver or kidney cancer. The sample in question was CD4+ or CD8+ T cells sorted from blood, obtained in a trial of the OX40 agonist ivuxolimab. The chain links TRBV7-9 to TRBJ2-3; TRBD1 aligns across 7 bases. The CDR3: CASSPRTGGTDTQYF. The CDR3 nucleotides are TGTGCCAGCAGCCCCCGGACAGGCGGCACAGATACGCAGTATTTT.